The 19 T cell receptor beta chains in this list originate from one sample, sequenced in a study of shared clonotypes between healthy human individuals. The table came from immunoSEQ multiplex PCR; TCRdb's copy has only in-frame clones and leaves some out. The profile shows 2 million to 2.5 million clones, more than 90% of them singletons. The sequencing sample was made of naive CD4+ T cells sorted from blood. Regarding subset: CD45RA+ positively selected. These receptor sequences come from a man between 18 and 35 years old in good health.

This rearrangement joins TRBV29-1 to TRBJ1-3; TRBD1 is a possible D gene (6 bases). Germline CDR1 and CDR2: SQVTM and ANQGSEA. V was clipped by 6 bases and J by 8 bases, with 23 bases between them. This CDR3 has 15 amino acids. CDR3 in DNA: TGCAGCGTGGGATATAGGGGCCTCAGGGGAGACACCATATATTTT. Its translation: CSVGYRGLRGDTIYF.

This clone was detected once. The genes are TRBV20-1 and TRBJ2-7; TRBD1 is a possible D gene (5 bases). Germline CDR1 DFQATT, CDR2 SNEGSKA (reference sequence). This CDR3 is built from 11 residues. V was cut by 3 bases and J by 6 bases, with 9 bases left in between. CDR3 amino acids: CSASRALEQYF. CDR3 DNA sequence: TGCAGTGCTAGCAGGGCACTCGAGCAGTACTTC.

The CDR3 protein is CASSATRNTIYF. CDR3 sequence (DNA): TGTGCCAGCAGTGCGACACGAAACACCATATATTTT. V gene TRBV28 combines with J gene TRBJ1-3; D is ambiguous. The CDR3 covers 12 residues. From germline, CDR1 is MDHEN and CDR2 SYDVKM. V shed 5 bases and J shed 5 bases, with 7 bases lying between them.

J is TRBJ2-2 and V is TRBV11-2; D possibly corresponds to TRBD2 (6 bases). Germline V lookup: CDR1 SGHAT, CDR2 FQNNGV. The CDR3 is 16 residues long. V lost 0 bases and J lost 8, with 16 bases in between. Here the CDR3 DNA reads TGTGCCAGCAGCTTAGAAGCGGGCCAGGGAAGGGGGGAGCTGTTTTTT. Protein sequence: CASSLEAGQGRGELFF.

The CDR3 DNA follows: TGTGCCAGCAGCGTTAGCGGGGGGCTTACAGATACGCAGTATTTT. It specifies CASSVSGGLTDTQYF. V gene TRBV11-2 combines with J gene TRBJ2-3; TRBD2 matches 10 bases. The CDR3 spans 15 residues. Germline V gene data show CDR1 as SGHAT and CDR2 as FQNNGV. Trimming removed 5 bases from V and 3 bases from J; junction bases left unmatched: 5. Complete variable domain (other parts from reference TRBV11-2 and TRBJ2-3): EAGVAQSPRYKIIEKRQSVAFWCNPISGHATLYWYQQILGQGPKLLIQFQNNGVVDDSQLPKDRFSAERLKGVDSTLKIQPAKLEDSAVYLCASSVSGGLTDTQYFGPGTRLTVL.

This chain connects TRBV5-1 to TRBJ2-2, with D uncertain. The CDR3 contains 14 residues. Trimming pared 0 bases from V and 6 bases from J, leaving 9 bases between. Per the germline V gene, CDR1 is SGHRS and CDR2 is YFSETQ. CDR3 residues: CASSLAGVPGELFF. Written as DNA, the CDR3 is TGCGCCAGCAGCTTGGCGGGCGTTCCCGGGGAGCTGTTTTTT. The full variable domain, in which reference TRBV5-1 and TRBJ2-2 provide the parts outside the CDR3, is KAGVTQTPRYLIKTRGQQVTLSCSPISGHRSVSWYQQTPGQGLQFLFEYFSETQRNKGNFPGRFSGRQFSNSRSEMNVSTLELGDSALYLCASSLAGVPGELFFGEGSRLTVL.

The genes are TRBV9 and TRBJ2-1, with 14 bases that match TRBD2. The CDR3 length is 19 residues. Looked up from germline, CDR1 is SGDLS and CDR2 is YYNGEE. The trim removed 4 bases at V and 0 bases at J, leaving 9 bases unmatched. The CDR3 DNA reads TGTGCCAGCAGCTCCCGACTAGCGGGAGGGTCCAGCTCCTACAATGAGCAGTTCTTC. It translates to CASSSRLAGGSSSYNEQFF.

This clone was detected once. The chain has TRBV28 and TRBJ2-7, with a weak D call TRBD1 (5 bases). The CDR3 runs to 14 residues. Germline CDR1 and CDR2: MDHEN and SYDVKM. Trimming took 1 base from V and 2 from J, leaving 9 bases between them. For the CDR3, the DNA is TGTGCCAGCAGTTTATCAGGGCCTCCCTACGAGCAGTACTTC. Translating it yields CASSLSGPPYEQYF.

The chain employs TRBV5-4 and TRBJ1-1, with 8 bases fitting TRBD1. The V segment lost 5 bases and the J segment 1 base; nucleotides outside the gene matches: 4. Germline CDR1 and CDR2: SGHNT and YYREEE (reference sequence). The CDR3 is made up of 14 amino acids. The CDR3: CASSQDRANTEAFF. DNA for the CDR3: TGTGCCAGCAGTCAGGACAGGGCGAACACTGAAGCTTTCTTT.

In the case of this clone: The sample contains more than one DNA sequence encoding this CDR3. CDR3 in DNA: TGTGCCAGCGGGGGACAGGGGAATACTGAAGCTTTCTTT. This sequence encodes CASGGQGNTEAFF. The chain is built from TRBV2 and TRBJ1-1; 10 bases fit TRBD1. The CDR3 is 13 amino acids. J lost 5 bases, V lost 8 bases, and 5 bases had no gene match. Germline assignment: CDR1 SNHLY and CDR2 FYNNEI.

This chain connects TRBV15 to TRBJ2-3; possibly TRBD2 for D (6 bases). The CDR3 is 13 amino acids. Looked up from germline, CDR1 is LNHNV and CDR2 is YYDKDF (reference sequence). The germline V and J ends were trimmed by 5 bases and 4 bases, with 10 bases remaining between them. DNA for the CDR3: TGTGCCACCAGCCGCCGGGACTCAGATACGCAGTATTTT. The encoded protein is CATSRRDSDTQYF.

On this clone itself: Additional DNA sequences in this sample encode the identical CDR3. This chain links TRBV6-4 with TRBJ1-6, with TRBD1 matching 8 bases. The CDR3 consists of 15 residues. Losses at the gene ends were 3 bases for V and 6 bases for J; bases not matched to a gene: 4. The germline V gene has CDR1 MRHNA and CDR2 SNTAGT. The CDR3 here is CASSDGQGGNSPLHF. The CDR3 DNA sequence: TGTGCCAGCAGTGATGGACAGGGAGGTAATTCACCCCTCCACTTT.

This rearrangement joins TRBV7-8 to TRBJ2-7; 8 bases match TRBD1. V gave up 4 bases and J gave up 1 base; unmatched junction bases: 6. Germline CDR1 SGHVS, CDR2 FQNEAQ. There are 15 residues in the CDR3. The CDR3, as DNA: TGTGCCAGCAGCTCCCTCGGGACAGGTTCCTACGAGCAGTACTTC. Amino acid sequence: CASSSLGTGSYEQYF.

The V call is TRBV29-1, the J call TRBJ2-1; tentatively, D is TRBD2 (6 bases). The CDR3 extends over 14 amino acids. Germline V gives CDR1 SQVTM, CDR2 ANQGSEA. Trimming cost V 4 bases and J 6 bases, with 16 bases left between them. The CDR3 sequence: CSVVKTSSVNEQFF. CDR3 sequence (DNA): TGCAGCGTTGTAAAGACTAGTAGTGTCAATGAGCAGTTCTTC.

This chain links TRBV7-2 with TRBJ2-5; D unresolved. The germline V and J ends were trimmed by 1 base and 5 bases, with 8 bases remaining between them. CDR3 length: 13 residues. Germline V CDR1 and CDR2: SGHTA, FQGNSA. Here the CDR3 reads CASSLDYGETQYF. The CDR3 DNA sequence: TGTGCCAGCAGCTTAGATTACGGTGAGACCCAGTACTTC.

On this clone: Other DNA sequences of this sample code for an identical CDR3. The V and J genes are TRBV6-6 and TRBJ2-5; possibly TRBD2 for D (5 bases). CDR1 is MNHNY, CDR2 SVGAGI, per germline (reference sequence). Trimming took 5 bases from V and 5 from J, leaving 9 bases between them. The length of the CDR3 is 12 residues. The CDR3 DNA is TGTGCCAGCAGTAGCGGAGGCGAGACCCAGTACTTC. Its translation is CASSSGGETQYF.

A note on this clone: Other nucleotide sequences in the sample specify the same CDR3. The chain combines TRBV6-5 with TRBJ2-6; D unresolved. The CDR3 sequence is 15 residues long. V lost 2 bases and J lost 0, with 5 bases in between. Germline assignment: CDR1 MNHEY and CDR2 SVGAGI. The CDR3 DNA is TGTGCCAGCAGTTACCGAGACTCTGGGGCCAACGTCCTGACTTTC. Protein: CASSYRDSGANVLTF.

This chain joins TRBV19 and TRBJ2-2, with 10 bases fitting TRBD2. The CDR3 contains 17 residues. Germline V lookup: CDR1 LNHDA, CDR2 SQIVND (reference sequence). J gave up 1 base and V 2 bases, and 4 bases lay outside the gene matches. CDR3: CASSIFSGGRNTGELFF. The CDR3, as DNA: TGTGCCAGTAGTATATTTAGCGGGGGGCGGAACACCGGGGAGCTGTTTTTT.

In its sample, this clone was seen once. This chain uses TRBV2 with TRBJ1-1; 7 bases match TRBD1. V was pared by 5 bases and J by 5 bases, with 8 bases of the junction left unmatched. The CDR3 consists of 14 residues. Germline assignment: CDR1 SNHLY and CDR2 FYNNEI. The CDR3 reads CASSYQDRSTEAFF. CDR3 DNA: TGTGCCAGCAGTTACCAGGACAGGTCGACTGAAGCTTTCTTT.